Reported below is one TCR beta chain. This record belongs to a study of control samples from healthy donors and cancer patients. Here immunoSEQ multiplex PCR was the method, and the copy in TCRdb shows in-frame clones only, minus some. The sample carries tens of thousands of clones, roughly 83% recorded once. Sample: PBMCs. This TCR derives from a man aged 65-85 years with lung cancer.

The CDR3 DNA sequence: TGTGCCAGCAGCCAAGATTGGAACACTGAAGCTTTCTTT. Amino acid sequence: CASSQDWNTEAFF. This chain links TRBV4-2 with TRBJ1-1; D is unresolved. Germline lookup yields CDR1 LGHNA and CDR2 YNFKEQ. CDR3 length: 13 residues. V dropped 0 bases and J dropped 1 base, with 3 bases sitting between them.